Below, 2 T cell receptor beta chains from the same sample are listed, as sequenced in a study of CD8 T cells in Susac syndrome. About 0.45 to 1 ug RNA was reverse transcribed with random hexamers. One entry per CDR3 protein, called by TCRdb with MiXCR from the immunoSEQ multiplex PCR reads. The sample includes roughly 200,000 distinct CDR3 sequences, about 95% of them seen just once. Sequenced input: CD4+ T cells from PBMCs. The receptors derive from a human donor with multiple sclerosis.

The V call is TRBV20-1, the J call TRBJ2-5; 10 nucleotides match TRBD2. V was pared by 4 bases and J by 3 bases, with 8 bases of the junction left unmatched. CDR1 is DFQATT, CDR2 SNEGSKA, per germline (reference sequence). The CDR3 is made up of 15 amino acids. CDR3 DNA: TGCAGTGCTAAATATAGCGGGGGGCTAAAAGAGACCCAGTACTTC. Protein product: CSAKYSGGLKETQYF.

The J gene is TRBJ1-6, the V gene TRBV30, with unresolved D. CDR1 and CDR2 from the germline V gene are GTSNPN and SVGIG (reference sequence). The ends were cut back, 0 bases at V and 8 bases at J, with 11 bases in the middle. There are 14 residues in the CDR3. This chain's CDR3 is CAWSVTVGDSPLHF. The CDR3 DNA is TGTGCCTGGAGTGTAACCGTTGGGGATTCACCCCTCCACTTT.